Reported below is one T cell receptor (beta chain). The data are from a study of Ad26.COV2.S vaccination and SARS-CoV-2 variants. Using immunoSEQ multiplex PCR, the repertoire was profiled, and TCRdb retains in-frame clones only, with some absent. Here the sample spans 400,000 to 500,000 clones, approximately 90% being singletons. Documented treatment: 19 received Ad26.COV2.S at low or high dose, single or two shots; several received placebo; per-sample allocation not given. On day 63 after the first injection, vaccine and placebo recipients gave samples. V lost 0 bases to trimming and J lost 4 bases, with 7 bases between them. Germline CDR1 reads MNHEY; CDR2 reads SVGAGI. The CDR3 is made up of 14 amino acids.

The clonotype originates from a person between 18 and 60 years old who received the Ad26.COV2.S COVID-19 vaccine or a placebo. V and J are TRBV6-5 and TRBJ1-5, with no clear D. The sequencing used peripheral blood, collected in a trial of Ad26.COV2.S vaccine versus placebo. CDR3 DNA sequence: TGTGCCAGCAGTTACTCGCGGCGGAATCAGCCCCAGCATTTT. It translates to CASSYSRRNQPQHF.